This T cell receptor (beta chain) was identified in a study of glioma-infiltrating T cells after dendritic cell vaccination. V dropped 1 base and J dropped 6 bases, with 15 bases sitting between them. This CDR3 comprises 15 residues. Germline V gene sequence: CDR1 SGHAT, CDR2 FQNNGV. Assay used: immunoSEQ multiplex PCR; TCRdb lists only in-frame clones, some missing. The sample consists of around 97,000 clones, roughly 79% of them appearing once. The sample here was blood, taken before dendritic cell vaccination. The TCR comes from a human donor with glioblastoma. The genes are TRBV11-2 and TRBJ1-2; D may be TRBD1 (6 bases). DNA of the CDR3: TGTGCCAGCAGCTTAGGGTCATGGCAGGGGAATGGCTACACCTTC. Encoded protein: CASSLGSWQGNGYTF.